These 8 T cell receptor beta chains were sequenced from one sample in a study of shared clonotypes between healthy human individuals. Profiled with immunoSEQ multiplex PCR; TCRdb holds only in-frame clones, not every one. The sample contains 1.5 million to 1.9 million clones, approximately 98% of which appear only once. The specimen was naive CD4+ T cells sorted from blood. As to subset: CD45RA+ positively selected. These receptor sequences come from a man aged 25-45 years in good health.

V usage is TRBV6-6 and J usage is TRBJ2-7, with TRBD1 as a possible D gene (5 bases). V shed 0 bases and J shed 3 bases, with 12 bases lying between them. Germline CDR1 is MNHNY and CDR2 is SVGAGI (reference sequence). This CDR3 comprises 15 residues. In DNA, the CDR3 is TGTGCCAGCAGTTACTCCAACTCGCAGGGCTACGAGCAGTACTTC. It translates to CASSYSNSQGYEQYF.

The rearrangement joins TRBV19 to TRBJ2-3; maybe TRBD2 (5 bases). The germline CDR1 and CDR2 sequences are LNHDA and SQIVND (reference sequence). This CDR3 is built from 12 residues. The V gene lost 7 bases and the J gene lost 8 bases, with 13 bases spanning the gap. CDR3: CASMDLGATQYF. CDR3 nucleotides: TGTGCCAGTATGGATCTGGGAGCTACGCAGTATTTT.

The CDR3 nucleotides are TGTGCCAGCAGCCTCAGGGGAGGCTATGGCTACACCTTC. It specifies CASSLRGGYGYTF. The genes are TRBV7-9 and TRBJ1-2, with a tentative D call TRBD1 (6 bases). V lost 5 bases, J lost 4 bases, and 11 bases lay in between. Per germline, CDR1 SEHNR and CDR2 FQNEAQ (reference sequence). CDR3 length: 13 residues. The full variable domain, completed using reference TRBV7-9 and TRBJ1-2, is DTGVSQNPRHKITKRGQNVTFRCDPISEHNRLYWYRQTLGQGPEFLTYFQNEAQLEKSRLLSDRFSAERPKGSFSTLEIQRTEQGDSAMYLCASSLRGGYGYTFGSGTRLTVV.

This chain connects TRBV29-1 to TRBJ2-7; TRBD1 or TRBD2 may be the D gene (5 bases each). CDR1 and CDR2 from the germline V gene are SQVTM and ANQGSEA. The CDR3 consists of 10 residues. V was cut by 6 bases and J by 7 bases, with 10 bases left in between. This CDR3 reads CSVGTGEQYF. The CDR3, as DNA: TGCAGCGTCGGGACGGGGGAGCAGTACTTC.

The chain carries TRBV27 and TRBJ1-4; D is unresolved. Germline CDR1 and CDR2: MNHEY and SMNVEV (reference sequence). The CDR3 consists of 13 residues. V shed 5 bases and J shed 8 bases, with 12 bases lying between them. The CDR3 sequence is CASSGRRGEKLFF. The CDR3 DNA reads TGTGCCAGCAGTGGACGTCGTGGGGAAAAACTGTTTTTT. The whole variable domain, filled in from reference TRBV27 and TRBJ1-4, reads EAQVTQNPRYLITVTGKKLTVTCSQNMNHEYMSWYRQDPGLGLRQIYYSMNVEVTDKGDVPEGYKVSRKEKRNFPLILESPSPNQTSLYFCASSGRRGEKLFFGSGTQLSVL.

V and J are TRBV15 and TRBJ2-3, with no clear D. This CDR3 region has 14 residues. Germline V lookup: CDR1 LNHNV, CDR2 YYDKDF (reference sequence). The germline V and J ends were trimmed by 9 bases and 2 bases, with 15 bases remaining between them. This CDR3 reads CATMRNVHTDTQYF. The CDR3 DNA reads TGTGCCACGATGAGGAACGTTCACACAGATACGCAGTATTTT.

This rearrangement joins TRBV10-2 to TRBJ2-5; 13 positions match TRBD2. In germline, CDR1 is WSHSY, CDR2 SAAADI. The junction had 6 bases not matched to a gene; V was cut back by 6 bases and J by 8 bases. The CDR3 extends over 14 amino acids. CDR3 in amino acids: CASRATSGRDTQYF. In DNA, the CDR3 is TGCGCCAGCAGAGCTACTAGCGGGAGGGACACCCAGTACTTC.

This clone was seen once. The chain has TRBV23-1 and TRBJ2-7; 12 nucleotides match TRBD2. TRBV23-1 is placed among ORFs of uncertain function. V dropped 7 bases and J dropped 0; count of bases not matched to a gene: 10. The CDR3 length is 17 residues. CDR3 amino acids: CASNPRTSGAFSYEQYF. CDR3 coding DNA: TGCGCCAGCAACCCGCGGACTAGCGGGGCCTTCTCCTACGAGCAGTACTTC.